This is a list of T cell receptor beta chains from one sample in a study of blood T cells in healthy people across ages. TCRdb recomputed calls from the 5' RACE reads with MiXCR, one row per CDR3 protein. The repertoire holds about 640,000 distinct CDR3 sequences, with roughly 53% as singletons. The sample taken for sequencing was blood. These receptors were collected from a man between 60 and 70 years old in good health. CDR3s include the opening cysteine and the closing phenylalanine or tryptophan. Fields, in order: D gene, J gene, V gene, clone size, CDR3 protein, CDR3 DNA. D genes are given only for firm matches. Clone size appears in some rows only: once, few, many, or a class for an expanded clone.

d_call: .; j_call: TRBJ2-5; v_call: TRBV12-3/TRBV12-4; clone_size: .; cdr3_aa: CASSLLGGASQETQYF; cdr3_nt: TGTGCCAGCAGCCTCCTGGGGGGGGCGTCCCAGGAGACCCAGTACTTC
d_call: .; j_call: TRBJ1-4; v_call: TRBV5-1; clone_size: .; cdr3_aa: CASSLAWTDTRLFF; cdr3_nt: TGCGCCAGCAGCTTGGCCTGGACGGACACTCGACTGTTTTTT
d_call: .; j_call: TRBJ1-6; v_call: TRBV5-1; clone_size: .; cdr3_aa: CASSWTADNSPLHF; cdr3_nt: TGCGCCAGCAGCTGGACAGCTGATAATTCACCCCTCCACTTT
d_call: TRBD1; j_call: TRBJ2-5; v_call: TRBV6-5; clone_size: .; cdr3_aa: CASRQGAFETQYF; cdr3_nt: TGTGCCAGCAGACAGGGGGCGTTTGAGACCCAGTACTTC
d_call: TRBD1; j_call: TRBJ1-2; v_call: TRBV7-9; clone_size: .; cdr3_aa: CASSSRTGFAGYTF; cdr3_nt: TGTGCCAGCAGCTCGAGGACAGGGTTTGCTGGCTACACCTTC
d_call: TRBD1; j_call: TRBJ2-7; v_call: TRBV9; clone_size: few; cdr3_aa: CASTRTGGGNEQYF; cdr3_nt: TGTGCCAGCACCCGGACAGGGGGCGGCAACGAGCAGTACTTC
d_call: .; j_call: TRBJ2-7; v_call: TRBV5-4; clone_size: few; cdr3_aa: CANPGRDNNTYEQYF; cdr3_nt: TGTGCCAACCCGGGCCGGGACAACAACACCTACGAGCAGTACTTC
d_call: .; j_call: TRBJ1-6; v_call: TRBV20-1; clone_size: .; cdr3_aa: CSARADSSYNSPLHF; cdr3_nt: TGCAGTGCTAGGGCGGATAGCTCCTATAATTCACCCCTCCACTTT
d_call: TRBD1; j_call: TRBJ1-1; v_call: TRBV3-1; clone_size: .; cdr3_aa: CASSPSTGGRAFF; cdr3_nt: TGTGCCAGCAGCCCCTCGACAGGGGGGAGAGCTTTCTTT
d_call: TRBD1; j_call: TRBJ2-5; v_call: TRBV6-5; clone_size: .; cdr3_aa: CASSYYSGQGKETQYF; cdr3_nt: TGTGCCAGCAGTTACTACTCGGGACAGGGCAAGGAGACCCAGTACTTC
d_call: .; j_call: TRBJ1-1; v_call: TRBV12-3/TRBV12-4; clone_size: .; cdr3_aa: CASRLTAMNTEAFF; cdr3_nt: TGTGCCAGCAGGCTGACCGCCATGAACACTGAAGCTTTCTTT
d_call: .; j_call: TRBJ2-5; v_call: TRBV11-2; clone_size: few; cdr3_aa: CASSLVASRETQYF; cdr3_nt: TGTGCCAGCAGCTTAGTGGCTAGCAGAGAGACCCAGTACTTC
d_call: .; j_call: TRBJ1-1; v_call: TRBV7-2; clone_size: .; cdr3_aa: CASSFGVYEAFF; cdr3_nt: TGTGCCAGCAGCTTCGGCGTCTATGAAGCTTTCTTT
d_call: .; j_call: TRBJ2-7; v_call: TRBV21-1; clone_size: few; cdr3_aa: CASSIQRQGVTYEQYF; cdr3_nt: TGTGCCAGCAGCATACAACGACAGGGGGTGACCTACGAGCAGTACTTC
d_call: TRBD1; j_call: TRBJ1-1; v_call: TRBV7-8; clone_size: .; cdr3_aa: CASSPRMTGLSAEAFF; cdr3_nt: TGTGCCAGCAGCCCCAGAATGACAGGGTTGAGCGCTGAAGCTTTCTTT
d_call: .; j_call: TRBJ2-5; v_call: TRBV5-1; clone_size: .; cdr3_aa: CASSLESFQETQYF; cdr3_nt: TGCGCCAGCAGCTTGGAATCTTTCCAAGAGACCCAGTACTTC
d_call: .; j_call: TRBJ1-2; v_call: TRBV28; clone_size: .; cdr3_aa: CASSWGGADYGYTF; cdr3_nt: TGTGCCAGCAGTTGGGGGGGCGCTGATTATGGCTACACCTTC
d_call: TRBD1; j_call: TRBJ2-4; v_call: TRBV12-3/TRBV12-4; clone_size: .; cdr3_aa: CASSPGTVDIQYF; cdr3_nt: TGTGCCAGCAGTCCCGGGACAGTAGACATTCAGTACTTC
d_call: .; j_call: TRBJ2-7; v_call: TRBV5-1; clone_size: .; cdr3_aa: CASSLSREILPLEQYF; cdr3_nt: TGCGCCAGCAGCTTGAGCAGGGAGATTCTCCCACTCGAGCAGTACTTC
d_call: TRBD1; j_call: TRBJ2-7; v_call: TRBV20-1; clone_size: once; cdr3_aa: CSAGTGLNYEQYF; cdr3_nt: TGCAGTGCTGGGACAGGATTGAACTACGAGCAGTACTTC
d_call: TRBD2; j_call: TRBJ2-7; v_call: TRBV13; clone_size: once; cdr3_aa: CASRSGFSSYEQYF; cdr3_nt: TGTGCCAGCCGTAGCGGGTTTAGCTCCTACGAGCAGTACTTC
d_call: .; j_call: TRBJ2-1; v_call: TRBV12-3/TRBV12-4; clone_size: .; cdr3_aa: CASAPRLNNEQFF; cdr3_nt: TGTGCCAGCGCCCCCCGGTTAAACAATGAGCAGTTCTTC
d_call: .; j_call: TRBJ2-7; v_call: TRBV5-1; clone_size: .; cdr3_aa: CASSPRDTRFYEQYF; cdr3_nt: TGCGCCAGCAGCCCTCGGGACACCCGATTCTACGAGCAGTACTTC
d_call: TRBD2; j_call: TRBJ2-7; v_call: TRBV7-2; clone_size: .; cdr3_aa: CASSRRRGGTDNEQYF; cdr3_nt: TGTGCCAGCAGCAGACGCCGCGGGGGGACCGACAATGAGCAGTACTTC
d_call: .; j_call: TRBJ2-5; v_call: TRBV29-1; clone_size: .; cdr3_aa: CSVGWDKETQYF; cdr3_nt: TGCAGCGTTGGGTGGGACAAAGAGACCCAGTACTTC
d_call: .; j_call: TRBJ2-1; v_call: TRBV24-1; clone_size: .; cdr3_aa: CATSSAENEQFF; cdr3_nt: TGTGCCACCAGTTCGGCGGAAAATGAGCAGTTCTTC
d_call: .; j_call: TRBJ1-1; v_call: TRBV7-9; clone_size: .; cdr3_aa: CASRFQGGMNTEAFF; cdr3_nt: TGTGCCAGCCGGTTTCAGGGAGGGATGAACACTGAAGCTTTCTTT
d_call: .; j_call: TRBJ2-3; v_call: TRBV20-1; clone_size: few; cdr3_aa: CSATPGHSTDTQYF; cdr3_nt: TGCAGTGCTACTCCGGGACACAGCACAGATACGCAGTATTTT
d_call: .; j_call: TRBJ2-1; v_call: TRBV21-1; clone_size: few; cdr3_aa: CASTPGTLYNEQFF; cdr3_nt: TGTGCCAGCACCCCGGGAACTCTATACAATGAGCAGTTCTTC
d_call: .; j_call: TRBJ2-1; v_call: TRBV7-8; clone_size: .; cdr3_aa: CASSKWGRDEQFF; cdr3_nt: TGTGCCAGCAGTAAGTGGGGAAGAGATGAGCAGTTCTTC
d_call: TRBD2; j_call: TRBJ2-2; v_call: TRBV7-8; clone_size: .; cdr3_aa: CASSLGIGLAFTTGELFF; cdr3_nt: TGTGCCAGCAGCTTAGGCATCGGACTAGCGTTCACCACCGGGGAGCTGTTTTTT
d_call: TRBD1; j_call: TRBJ1-2; v_call: TRBV28; clone_size: once; cdr3_aa: CATDRVQGYGYTF; cdr3_nt: TGTGCCACAGACAGGGTCCAGGGCTATGGCTACACCTTC
d_call: .; j_call: TRBJ1-2; v_call: TRBV28; clone_size: .; cdr3_aa: CASSGAGGNYGYTF; cdr3_nt: TGTGCCAGCAGTGGAGCGGGGGGCAACTATGGCTACACCTTC
d_call: .; j_call: TRBJ2-1; v_call: TRBV29-1; clone_size: .; cdr3_aa: CSVEASRGAREQFF; cdr3_nt: TGCAGCGTTGAAGCTTCCCGGGGGGCGCGGGAGCAGTTCTTC
d_call: .; j_call: TRBJ2-3; v_call: TRBV20-1; clone_size: .; cdr3_aa: CSAPPGGVSTDTQYF; cdr3_nt: TGCAGTGCTCCTCCGGGCGGGGTTAGCACAGATACGCAGTATTTT